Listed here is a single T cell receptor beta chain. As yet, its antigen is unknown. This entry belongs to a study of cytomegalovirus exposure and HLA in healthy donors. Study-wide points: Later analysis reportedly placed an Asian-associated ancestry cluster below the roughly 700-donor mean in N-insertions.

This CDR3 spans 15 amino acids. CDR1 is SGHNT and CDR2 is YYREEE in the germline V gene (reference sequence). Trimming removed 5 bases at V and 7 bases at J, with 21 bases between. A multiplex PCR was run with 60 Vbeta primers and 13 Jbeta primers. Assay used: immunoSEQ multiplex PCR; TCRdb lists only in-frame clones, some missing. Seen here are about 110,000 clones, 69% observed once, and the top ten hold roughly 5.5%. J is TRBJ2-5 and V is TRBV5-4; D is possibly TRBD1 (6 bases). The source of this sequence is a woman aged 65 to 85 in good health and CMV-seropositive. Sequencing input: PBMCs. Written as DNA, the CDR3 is TGTGCCAGCAGGACTCACAGGGATTTGCTAAGGACCCAGTACTTC. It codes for CASRTHRDLLRTQYF.